This entry lists 22 T cell receptor beta chains sequenced from one sample in a study of blood T cell repertoires in COVID-19. Sequenced by immunoSEQ multiplex PCR; TCRdb stores in-frame clones only, minus some. This sample has approximately 190,000 clones, with roughly 84% found just once. The sample consisted of peripheral blood. These TCRs come from a woman between 40 and 50 years old who had recovered from COVID-19.

The gene calls are TRBV7-2 and TRBJ1-1; D unresolved. The V gene lost 5 bases and the J gene lost 3 bases, with 13 bases spanning the gap. Germline V CDR1 and CDR2: SGHTA, FQGNSA. The CDR3 is 14 residues long. DNA of the CDR3: TGTGCCAGCAGCCCACTAGGGTTGTACACTGAAGCTTTCTTT. It is translated as CASSPLGLYTEAFF.

The V gene is TRBV7-8, the J gene TRBJ2-1; TRBD1 might be the D (5 bases). CDR3 length: 18 amino acids. The germline V gene has CDR1 SGHVS and CDR2 FQNEAQ. Trimming removed 3 bases at V and 5 bases at J, with 23 bases between. In nucleotides, the CDR3 is TGTGCCAGCAGCTTTAGGGCGCAGGGCCGGAAGATAGACAATGAGCAGTTCTTC. Its protein is CASSFRAQGRKIDNEQFF.

The chain is built from TRBV5-1 and TRBJ2-7; 13 bases align to TRBD2. In germline, CDR1 is SGHRS, CDR2 YFSETQ. This CDR3 region has 16 residues. V dropped 5 bases and J dropped 7; count of bases not matched to a gene: 12. CDR3 DNA sequence: TGCGCCAGCAGTCGGGACAACATACTAGCGGGAGGGGAGCAGTACTTC. This encodes CASSRDNILAGGEQYF.

The gene calls are TRBV6-5 and TRBJ1-5, with D possibly TRBD1 on 5 matching bases. Germline V gene sequence: CDR1 MNHEY, CDR2 SVGAGI. The length of the CDR3 is 13 residues. V was clipped by 3 bases and J by 5 bases, with 8 bases between them. CDR3 protein: CASSYGRDQPQHF. For the CDR3, the DNA is TGTGCCAGCAGTTATGGCAGGGATCAGCCCCAGCATTTT.

The rearrangement links TRBV6-2 or TRBV6-3 to TRBJ1-5, with unresolved D. V dropped 2 bases and J dropped 2 bases, with 13 bases sitting between them. This CDR3 spans 16 amino acids. Germline CDR1 is MNHEY and CDR2 is SVGEGT. The CDR3 protein is CASSYDPGSGNQPQHF. CDR3 sequence (DNA): TGTGCCAGCAGTTACGATCCGGGGTCAGGCAATCAGCCCCAGCATTTT.

This chain links TRBV10-3 with TRBJ1-3; 9 nucleotides line up with TRBD1. Germline-derived CDR1 and CDR2 are ENHRY and SYGVKD. The ends lost 7 bases at V and 1 base at J; junction bases unmatched: 11. CDR3 size: 17 residues. This CDR3 reads CAITDPTGGSSGNTIYF. In DNA, the CDR3 is TGTGCCATCACCGACCCTACAGGGGGCTCGTCTGGAAACACCATATATTTT.

The V call is TRBV6-5, the J call TRBJ1-2; a possible D gene is TRBD1 (6 bases). Germline V lookup: CDR1 MNHEY, CDR2 SVGAGI. The V and J ends lost 0 bases and 3 bases respectively, with 11 bases between them. This CDR3 has 15 amino acids. The CDR3 nucleotides are TGTGCCAGCAGTTACTCCCCAGGGGCGGACTATGGCTACACCTTC. It encodes CASSYSPGADYGYTF.

This chain joins TRBV24-1 and TRBJ2-1; the D is unclear. V was shortened by 3 bases and J by 5 bases, with 7 bases between the two germline ends. This CDR3 spans 13 amino acids. Germline CDR1 and CDR2: KGHDR and SFDVKD. The CDR3 DNA reads as TGTGCCACCAGTGATACGAGAAACAATGAGCAGTTCTTC. Amino acids: CATSDTRNNEQFF.

This clone was found a few times. J is TRBJ1-2 and V is TRBV27; D is possibly TRBD1 (5 bases). V was pared by 3 bases and J by 5 bases, with 19 bases between. The V gene's germline CDR1 is MNHEY and CDR2 SMNVEV (reference sequence). There are 16 residues in the CDR3. The CDR3 is CASSFGEGRGFYGYTF. DNA for the CDR3: TGTGCCAGCAGTTTTGGGGAGGGGCGGGGGTTTTATGGCTACACCTTC.

V gene TRBV10-3 combines with J gene TRBJ2-5; maybe TRBD1 (6 bases). The CDR3 covers 15 residues. Trimming pared 3 bases from V and 5 bases from J, leaving 16 bases between. In germline, CDR1 is ENHRY, CDR2 SYGVKD. The DNA of the CDR3 is TGTGCCATCAGTGACCTACAGGGACGCCGGGAGACCCAGTACTTC. Protein sequence: CAISDLQGRRETQYF.

This sequence joins TRBV6-6 and TRBJ2-1; tentative D call: TRBD1 (6 bases). The germline V gene has CDR1 MNHNY and CDR2 SVGAGI (reference sequence). CDR3 length equals 14 residues. Deletions cut 4 bases from V and 3 bases from J, with 10 bases between. The CDR3 loop reads CASSSRTDYNEQFF. In DNA, the CDR3 is TGTGCCAGCAGTTCCCGGACAGACTACAATGAGCAGTTCTTC.

The chain is built from TRBV5-6 and TRBJ2-2; 14 bases align to TRBD2. The CDR3 totals 17 residues. V lost 4 bases to trimming and J lost 1 base; unmatched junction nucleotides: 3. The germline gives CDR1 SGHDT, CDR2 YYEEEE. CDR3 region: CASSPGLAGENTGELFF. The CDR3 DNA follows: TGTGCCAGCAGCCCGGGACTAGCGGGAGAGAACACCGGGGAGCTGTTTTTT.

The chain carries TRBV27 and TRBJ2-4; D is perhaps TRBD1 (6 bases). The CDR3 contains 15 residues. V lost 0 bases and J lost 16, with 22 bases in between. Germline loops: CDR1 MNHEY, CDR2 SMNVEV (reference sequence). The CDR3 DNA is TGTGCCAGCAGTTTATCGAAGGACAGCCCATCTTCTTTATACTTC. It specifies CASSLSKDSPSSLYF.

J is TRBJ1-4 and V is TRBV19; D gene unclear. The CDR3 contains 17 residues. The V and J ends lost 3 bases and 0 bases respectively, with 14 bases between them. Germline-derived CDR1 and CDR2 are LNHDA and SQIVND (reference sequence). Here the CDR3 DNA reads TGTGCCAGTAGTATTTTTTACAACATTGCAACTAATGAAAAACTGTTTTTT. It codes for CASSIFYNIATNEKLFF. The entire variable domain, with the rest obtained from reference TRBV19 and TRBJ1-4, is as follows: DGGITQSPKYLFRKEGQNVTLSCEQNLNHDAMYWYRQDPGQGLRLIYYSQIVNDFQKGDIAEGYSVSREKKESFPLTVTSAQKNPTAFYLCASSIFYNIATNEKLFFGSGTQLSVL.

The chain carries TRBV6-2 or TRBV6-3 and TRBJ2-2; D may be TRBD2 (5 bases). The CDR3 consists of 14 residues. Germline assignment: CDR1 MNHEY and CDR2 SVGEGT. V lost 5 bases and J lost 0, with 7 bases in between. The CDR3 DNA reads as TGTGCCAGCAGTAATAGCGCGAACACCGGGGAGCTGTTTTTT. It is translated as CASSNSANTGELFF.

The chain links TRBV4-1 to TRBJ2-7, with 7 positions matching TRBD1. V lost 1 base to trimming and J lost 0 bases; unmatched junction nucleotides: 3. The CDR3 totals 15 residues. Germline CDR1 and CDR2: MGHRA and YSYEKL. CDR3 protein: CASSQAGQLSYEQYF. The CDR3 DNA reads TGCGCCAGCAGCCAAGCGGGACAGCTCTCCTACGAGCAGTACTTC.

The rearrangement uses TRBV18 and TRBJ1-1, with D maybe TRBD1 (6 bases). Germline CDR1 and CDR2: KGHSH and LQKENI. With 3 bases removed from V and 3 bases from J, the gap between germline ends came to 14 bases. The CDR3 totals 15 residues. This chain's CDR3 is CASSPLQGQDTEAFF. The CDR3, as DNA: TGTGCCAGCTCACCTTTACAGGGTCAGGACACTGAAGCTTTCTTT.

V is TRBV18 and J is TRBJ1-6; 8 bases map to TRBD1. V shed 1 base, J shed 7 bases, and the junction held 9 bases outside the gene matches. This CDR3 is 17 amino acids long. CDR1 and CDR2 from the germline V gene are KGHSH and LQKENI. CDR3 in amino acids: CASSPRGLTGANSPLHF. CDR3 nucleotides: TGTGCCAGCTCACCACGGGGCTTGACAGGGGCGAATTCACCCCTCCACTTT.

This chain connects TRBV12-3 or TRBV12-4 to TRBJ1-1, with D hard to call. There are 13 residues in the CDR3. With 6 bases removed from V and 1 base from J, the gap between germline ends came to 9 bases. CDR3 in DNA: TGTGCCAGCAGCTCCCACGGGAACACTGAAGCTTTCTTT. Protein: CASSSHGNTEAFF.

The chain is built from TRBV7-2 and TRBJ2-1, with 9 nucleotides matching TRBD2. The junction had 9 bases not matched to a gene; V was cut back by 5 bases and J by 7 bases. The CDR3 has 15 amino acids. The germline V gene encodes CDR1 SGHTA and CDR2 FQGNSA. The CDR3 nucleotides are TGTGCCAGCAGCCCCCCTGGCGGGAGGGCGAATGAGCAGTTCTTC. Residues: CASSPPGGRANEQFF.

The chain couples TRBV28 to TRBJ1-2; 8 bases match TRBD1. Germline V gene lookup returns CDR1 MDHEN and CDR2 SYDVKM. Trimming at V came to 6 bases and at J to 3 bases, leaving 12 bases not matched to a gene. CDR3 length equals 16 residues. CDR3 sequence: CASSFLGQASDYGYTF. In nucleotides, the CDR3 is TGTGCCAGCAGCTTCCTGGGACAGGCCTCTGACTATGGCTACACCTTC.

V gene TRBV6-5 combines with J gene TRBJ2-2; 12 positions match TRBD1. The J segment lost 4 bases and the V segment lost 6 bases, leaving 3 bases of the junction unmatched. Germline-derived CDR1 and CDR2 are MNHEY and SVGAGI. The CDR3 totals 15 residues. This CDR3 is CASREGQGATGELFF. In DNA form, the CDR3 reads TGTGCCAGCAGGGAGGGACAGGGGGCCACCGGGGAGCTGTTTTTT.